These 3 T cell receptor beta chains were all obtained from the same sample, sequenced in a study of OX40 agonist ivuxolimab in advanced cancers. Using immunoSEQ multiplex PCR, the repertoire was profiled, and TCRdb retains in-frame clones only, with some absent. Of about 96,000 clones in the sample, about nine tenths were seen once. The source was CD4+ or CD8+ T cells sorted from blood, collected in a trial of the OX40 agonist ivuxolimab. Receptors originate from an adult with an advanced solid tumor such as melanoma, head and neck, liver or kidney cancer.

The V gene is TRBV7-9, the J gene TRBJ2-7, with no clear D. Looked up from germline, CDR1 is SEHNR and CDR2 is FQNEAQ (reference sequence). This CDR3 has 14 amino acids. The V and J ends lost 1 base and 6 bases respectively, with 13 bases between them. The CDR3 loop reads CASSLGSDLFEQYF. For the CDR3, the DNA is TGTGCCAGCAGCTTAGGGTCCGACTTATTCGAGCAGTACTTC.

The chain joins TRBV2 to TRBJ1-2; TRBD1 aligns across 8 bases. J gave up 3 bases and V 4 bases, and 4 bases lay outside the gene matches. Germline CDR1 is SNHLY and CDR2 is FYNNEI. The CDR3 consists of 14 residues. The CDR3 loop reads CASSADRGDYGYTF. CDR3 bases: TGTGCCAGCAGTGCCGACAGGGGTGACTATGGCTACACCTTC.

The rearrangement uses TRBV28 and TRBJ1-1, with unresolved D. V shed 2 bases and J shed 4 bases, with 11 bases lying between them. CDR1 MDHEN and CDR2 SYDVKM come from the germline V gene. CDR3 length: 14 residues. The CDR3 reads CASSLGWDSTEAFF. CDR3 DNA sequence: TGTGCCAGCAGTTTAGGGTGGGATAGCACTGAAGCTTTCTTT.